These 6 T cell receptor beta chains came from one sample sequenced in a study of identical twins (dated by TCRdb to the mid-2010s). The library relied on 5' RACE. TCRdb shows the sequencer as Illumina HiSeq 2000. TCRdb passed the public sequencing reads through fastp at Q25 and MiXCR, retaining productive beta sequences. Duplicate CDR3 protein sequences are folded into a single record with the most common DNA and genes. The sample contains hundreds of thousands of distinct CDR3 sequences, around 6.6% of them found a single time. The top ten clonotypes cover around 3.4% of the sample. In addition, the sample was reused for a study of yellow fever vaccine responses in identical twins.

Material for sequencing was memory (CD45RO+) T cells sorted from blood. Explained via the paper, the cell subset or site label denotes: CD45RO+ enriched T cells. The receptors originated from a woman aged 18-35 years in good health.

This chain uses TRBV6-6 with TRBJ1-6, with 10 bases aligning to TRBD1. This CDR3 is built from 15 residues. The junction had 8 bases not matched to a gene; V was cut back by 7 bases and J by 8 bases. Germline CDR1 is MNHNY and CDR2 is SVGAGI (reference sequence). In nucleotides, the CDR3 is TGTGCCAGCACCACGGACAGGGGGATTGATTCACCCCTCCACTTT. Protein sequence: CASTTDRGIDSPLHF.

This clonotype was recorded many times. This rearrangement joins TRBV6-1 to TRBJ2-1; D possibly corresponds to TRBD2 (7 bases). The V and J ends lost 5 bases and 0 bases respectively, with 14 bases between them. CDR3 size: 16 residues. Germline V lookup: CDR1 MNHNS, CDR2 SASEGT. CDR3 amino acids: CASSLGGPSSYNEQFF. Written as DNA, the CDR3 is TGTGCCAGCAGTCTCGGGGGGCCGAGCTCCTACAATGAGCAGTTCTTC.

This clonotype was counted many times. This chain connects TRBV3-1 to TRBJ2-2; the D is unclear. The CDR3 has 11 residues. The germline V gene has CDR1 LGHDT and CDR2 YNNKEL (reference sequence). Trimming pared 4 bases from V and 7 bases from J, leaving 4 bases between. In nucleotides, the CDR3 is TGTGCCAGCAGCCGGGACGGGGAGCTGTTTTTT. It translates to CASSRDGELFF.

This clonotype appeared many times. This chain connects TRBV7-8 to TRBJ1-1; a possible D gene is TRBD1 (5 bases). In germline, CDR1 is SGHVS, CDR2 FQNEAQ. This CDR3 spans 15 amino acids. The ends were cut back, 3 bases at V and 5 bases at J, with 16 bases in the middle. CDR3 sequence reads: CASSLVRAGRTEAFF. As DNA, the CDR3 is TGTGCCAGCAGCTTGGTGCGGGCAGGGCGGACTGAAGCTTTCTTT.

This clonotype has more than one count but fewer than ten. DNA for the CDR3: TGCAGTGCTAAGGGACTAGCGGGAGATCATGAGCAGTTCTTC. Its translation: CSAKGLAGDHEQFF. This chain uses TRBV20-1 with TRBJ2-1; the match to TRBD2 covers 14 bases. This CDR3 region has 14 residues. CDR1 and CDR2 from the germline V gene are DFQATT and SNEGSKA (reference sequence). V lost 4 bases, J lost 8 bases, and 4 bases stayed unmatched.

This clonotype turned up a few times. J is TRBJ2-7 and V is TRBV18, with TRBD2 as a possible D gene (5 bases). V was pared by 6 bases and J by 2 bases, with 17 bases between. CDR3 length equals 15 residues. Germline CDR1 is KGHSH and CDR2 is LQKENI. CDR3: CASSPFGRVPYEQYF. DNA for the CDR3: TGTGCCAGCTCCCCTTTCGGGCGGGTACCCTACGAGCAGTACTTC.